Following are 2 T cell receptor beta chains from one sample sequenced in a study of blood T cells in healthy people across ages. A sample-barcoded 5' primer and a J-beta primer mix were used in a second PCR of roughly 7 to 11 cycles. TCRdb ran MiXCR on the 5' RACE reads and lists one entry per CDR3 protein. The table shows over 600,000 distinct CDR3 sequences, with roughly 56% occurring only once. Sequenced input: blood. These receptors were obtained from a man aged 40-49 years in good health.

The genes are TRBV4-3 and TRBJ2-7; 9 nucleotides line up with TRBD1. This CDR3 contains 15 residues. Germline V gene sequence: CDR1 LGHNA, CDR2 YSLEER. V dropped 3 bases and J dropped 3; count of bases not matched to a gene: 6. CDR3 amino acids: CASSHPSTGGYEQYF. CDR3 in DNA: TGCGCCAGCAGCCACCCGTCGACAGGGGGCTACGAGCAGTACTTC.

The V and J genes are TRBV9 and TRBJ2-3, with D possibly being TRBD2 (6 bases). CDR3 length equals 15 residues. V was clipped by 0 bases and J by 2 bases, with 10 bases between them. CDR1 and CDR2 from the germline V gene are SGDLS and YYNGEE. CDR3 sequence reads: CASSVAGGTTDTQYF. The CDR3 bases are TGTGCCAGCAGCGTAGCTGGGGGGACCACAGATACGCAGTATTTT.